This TCR beta chain derives from a study of cytomegalovirus exposure and HLA in healthy donors. Study conclusions and caveats: It was only CMV serostatus that was available as immune exposure information. TCR beta chains associated with HLA were, in a later analysis, more clonally expanded than equally common others.

A few counts support this clone. Its antigen is as yet unknown. CDR3 length: 15 amino acids. The V and J ends lost 3 bases and 0 bases respectively, with 9 bases between them. The V gene's germline CDR1 is ENHRY and CDR2 SYGVKD. In the PCR, 60 Vbeta and 13 Jbeta primers were used. Some clones are missing from TCRdb's copy, which holds only in-frame ones; the method was immunoSEQ multiplex PCR. The data show roughly 130,000 clones, just under 80% seen once. What was sequenced was PBMCs. The chain combines TRBV10-3 with TRBJ1-5; D gene ambiguous. This clonotype was sampled from a woman aged 40 to 49 in good health and CMV-seronegative. CDR3 loop: CAISEGEYSNQPQHF. The CDR3 bases are TGTGCCATCAGTGAAGGAGAGTATAGCAATCAGCCCCAGCATTTT.